What follows are 22 T cell receptor beta chains derived from one specimen sequenced in a study of shared clonotypes between healthy human individuals. Here immunoSEQ multiplex PCR was the method, and the copy in TCRdb shows in-frame clones only, minus some. The data show approximately 2.5 million clones, with approximately 93% seen just once and about 0.39% held by the top ten. Sequenced sample: naive CD4+ T cells from PBMCs. Subset in this sample: CD45RA+ positively selected. These receptors all stem from a man younger than 35 in good health. Some clones in this sample may be carry-over from other donors' samples.

In its sample, this clone was seen a few times. The V gene is TRBV18, the J gene TRBJ1-2; the D is unclear. This CDR3 has 14 amino acids. Deletions cut 0 bases from V and 4 bases from J, with 9 bases between. CDR1 and CDR2 from the germline V gene are KGHSH and LQKENI. The CDR3, as DNA: TGTGCCAGCTCACCACCCTCCCAGGCCTATGGCTACACCTTC. Protein product: CASSPPSQAYGYTF. The variable domain in full, with the rest retrieved from reference TRBV18 and TRBJ1-2, is NAGVMQNPRHLVRRRGQEARLRCSPMKGHSHVYWYRQLPEEGLKFMVYLQKENIIDESGMPKERFSAEFPKEGPSILRIQQVVRGDSAAYFCASSPPSQAYGYTFGSGTRLTVV.

On this clone: The sample has other DNA sequences that encode this CDR3 too. This sequence joins TRBV7-2 and TRBJ2-7; D unclear. The CDR3 length is 12 residues. Germline assignment: CDR1 SGHTA and CDR2 FQGNSA. Trimming pared 1 base from V and 3 bases from J, leaving 4 bases between. CDR3 nucleotides: TGTGCCAGCAGCTTAGGTTTCTACGAGCAGTACTTC. Residues: CASSLGFYEQYF.

The gene calls are TRBV13 and TRBJ2-7; 7 bases align to TRBD1. The length of the CDR3 is 13 residues. CDR1 is PRHDT and CDR2 is FYEKMQ in the germline V gene (reference sequence). J was trimmed by 5 bases and V by 5 bases; bases with no gene match: 6. The CDR3 loop reads CASSRTGQDEQYF. The CDR3 DNA is TGTGCCAGCAGCCGCACCGGACAGGACGAGCAGTACTTC.

The J gene is TRBJ2-7, the V gene TRBV28; D uncertain. Between the trimmed V and J ends, which lost 4 bases and 3 bases, there was a span of 7 bases. CDR3 length: 12 residues. In germline, CDR1 is MDHEN, CDR2 SYDVKM. The CDR3 nucleotides read TGTGCCAGCAGTTCTTCAGTCTACGAGCAGTACTTC. Its protein is CASSSSVYEQYF.

In regard to this clone: Distinct nucleotide sequences in the sample also encode this CDR3. V usage is TRBV2 and J usage is TRBJ1-6; tentatively, D is TRBD1 (5 bases). This CDR3 has 15 amino acids. Between the trimmed V and J ends, which lost 4 bases and 8 bases, there was a span of 15 bases. The V gene's germline CDR1 is SNHLY and CDR2 FYNNEI. The CDR3 bases are TGTGCCAGCAGTGGCCAACGGGGGAGGGATTCACCCCTCCACTTT. Residues: CASSGQRGRDSPLHF.

The chain employs TRBV7-9 and TRBJ2-3; D not resolved. The germline V gene encodes CDR1 SEHNR and CDR2 FQNEAQ (reference sequence). Deletions cut 4 bases from V and 6 bases from J, with 5 bases between. The CDR3 runs 11 residues. The CDR3: CASSSWDTQYF. CDR3 DNA: TGTGCCAGCAGCTCGTGGGATACGCAGTATTTT.

Comment on this clone: The germline gene is not matched at one end of the junction; a read error may be the cause. The CDR3 DNA sequence: TGCGCCAGCAGCTCCGAATTATTAAGGACTAGCGGGAGGGCCGAGGAGGCCGTCTTC. As protein: CASSSELLRTSGRAEEAVF. The J gene is TRBJ2-1, the V gene TRBV5-1, with 15 bases that match TRBD2. The CDR3 has 19 amino acids. Germline CDR1 reads SGHRS; CDR2 reads YFSETQ.

The chain recombines TRBV28 with TRBJ2-1; D gene unclear. The germline CDR1 and CDR2 sequences are MDHEN and SYDVKM. The CDR3 runs to 11 residues. V was cut by 7 bases and J by 10 bases, with 11 bases left in between. CDR3 region: CASTLGREQFF. CDR3 DNA sequence: TGTGCCAGCACCCTTGGGCGGGAGCAGTTCTTC.

The V gene is TRBV29-1, the J gene TRBJ1-1, with 7 nucleotides matching TRBD1. The J segment lost 3 bases and the V segment lost 8 bases, leaving 9 bases of the junction unmatched. The CDR3 totals 13 residues. The germline CDR1 and CDR2 sequences are SQVTM and ANQGSEA. CDR3 nucleotides: TGCAGCCACAGGGGAGTTGCGGACACTGAAGCTTTCTTT. Protein sequence: CSHRGVADTEAFF.

This clone was seen once. Other DNA sequences of this sample code for an identical CDR3. The CDR3 protein is CASSLESGTEAFF. The CDR3 nucleotides read TGTGCCAGCAGCTTAGAGAGTGGAACTGAAGCTTTCTTT. The gene calls are TRBV7-9 and TRBJ1-1; D gene uncertain. This CDR3 contains 13 residues. Trimming cost V 1 base and J 5 bases, with 8 bases left between them. Germline assignment: CDR1 SEHNR and CDR2 FQNEAQ (reference sequence).

The chain joins TRBV5-1 to TRBJ1-1; no firm D call. Germline assignment: CDR1 SGHRS and CDR2 YFSETQ. The CDR3 totals 18 residues. Trimming took 4 bases from V and 1 from J, leaving 23 bases between them. The CDR3 loop reads CASSPAPWLMGKNTEAFF. In DNA form, the CDR3 reads TGCGCCAGCAGCCCAGCGCCCTGGTTGATGGGAAAGAACACTGAAGCTTTCTTT.

The chain uses TRBV6-1 and TRBJ1-5, with D possibly matching TRBD1 (5 bases). Looked up from germline, CDR1 is MNHNS and CDR2 is SASEGT. Deletions cut 6 bases from V and 0 bases from J, with 9 bases between. This CDR3 spans 14 amino acids. CDR3 in amino acids: CASRGVNSNQPQHF. Here the CDR3 DNA reads TGTGCCAGCAGGGGGGTGAATAGCAATCAGCCCCAGCATTTT.

V gene TRBV5-4 combines with J gene TRBJ2-7, with D hard to call. Deletions cut 6 bases from V and 4 bases from J, with 14 bases between. The CDR3 contains 13 residues. Germline CDR1 SGHNT, CDR2 YYREEE (reference sequence). CDR3 bases: TGTGCCAGCACACCCCCTGGATTTTACGAGCAGTACTTC. It codes for CASTPPGFYEQYF. Full variable domain (rest looked up from reference TRBV5-4 and TRBJ2-7): ETGVTQSPTHLIKTRGQQVTLRCSSQSGHNTVSWYQQALGQGPQFIFQYYREEENGRGNFPPRFSGLQFPNYSSELNVNALELDDSALYLCASTPPGFYEQYFGPGTRLTVT.

The chain uses TRBV19 and TRBJ2-1; 11 bases are shared with TRBD1. In germline, CDR1 is LNHDA, CDR2 SQIVND (reference sequence). The CDR3 length is 15 residues. J gave up 7 bases and V 3 bases, and 5 bases lay outside the gene matches. CDR3 loop: CASSILGTGGNEQFF. CDR3 nucleotides: TGTGCCAGTAGTATTCTCGGGACAGGGGGTAATGAGCAGTTCTTC.

The chain recombines TRBV27 with TRBJ2-1; 11 bases are a match to TRBD2. The CDR3 totals 15 residues. Germline values: CDR1 MNHEY, CDR2 SMNVEV (reference sequence). Trimming took 6 bases from V and 2 from J; bases not matched to a gene: 3. CDR3 sequence: CASRLTSGAYNEQFF. In DNA form, the CDR3 reads TGTGCCAGCAGGCTGACTAGCGGGGCCTACAATGAGCAGTTCTTC.

The rearrangement joins TRBV6-4 to TRBJ2-2, with TRBD2 matching 14 bases. J lost 5 bases, V lost 4 bases, and 3 bases had no gene match. The CDR3 loop spans 16 amino acids. CDR1 and CDR2 (germline): MRHNA, SNTAGT. The CDR3 reads CASSAGLAGGTGELFF. CDR3 nucleotide sequence: TGTGCCAGCAGTGCCGGACTAGCGGGAGGTACCGGGGAGCTGTTTTTT.

This CDR3 is CAWSRTGKQTYEQYF. For the CDR3, the DNA is TGTGCCTGGAGCAGGACAGGAAAGCAGACCTACGAGCAGTACTTC. This chain links TRBV30 with TRBJ2-7; 7 nucleotides line up with TRBD1. The germline V gene has CDR1 GTSNPN and CDR2 SVGIG (reference sequence). Trimming at V came to 3 bases and at J to 2 bases, leaving 10 bases not matched to a gene. The CDR3 spans 15 residues.

The chain is built from TRBV10-1 and TRBJ2-7; TRBD1 matches at 8 bases. This CDR3 spans 15 amino acids. J was trimmed by 5 bases and V by 0 bases; bases with no gene match: 6. Per germline, CDR1 WNHNN and CDR2 SYGVQD (reference sequence). Here the CDR3 DNA reads TGCGCCAGCAGTGAGTCGAGGACAGGGCACGACGAGCAGTACTTC. Translated: CASSESRTGHDEQYF.

CDR3 nucleotide sequence: TGTGCCAGCAGCTTAGTTTGGGCCCAAGAGACCCAGTACTTC. It translates to CASSLVWAQETQYF. The V and J genes are TRBV7-6 and TRBJ2-5; D is ambiguous. CDR1 is SGHVS, CDR2 FNYEAQ, per germline. The CDR3 covers 14 residues. V was cut by 1 base and J by 1 base, with 7 bases left in between. Together with reference TRBV7-6 and TRBJ2-5, the CDR3 gives the full variable domain: GAGVSQSPRYKVTKRGQDVALRCDPISGHVSLYWYRQALGQGPEFLTYFNYEAQQDKSGLPNDRFSAERPEGSISTLTIQRTEQRDSAMYRCASSLVWAQETQYFGPGTRLLVL.

This clone was counted between two and nine times. The chain joins TRBV29-1 to TRBJ1-1, with 7 bases aligning to TRBD1. Germline V gives CDR1 SQVTM, CDR2 ANQGSEA. Unmatched junction bases numbered 7, after V lost 8 bases and J lost 1 base. The CDR3 totals 13 residues. CDR3 protein: CSPSGQANTEAFF. In DNA, the CDR3 is TGCAGCCCCTCAGGACAGGCGAACACTGAAGCTTTCTTT.

CDR3 sequence reads: CSVEDLRGRSLNSGANVLTF. As DNA, the CDR3 is TGCAGCGTTGAAGATCTTAGGGGGAGGTCTTTAAACTCTGGGGCCAACGTCCTGACTTTC. The chain recombines TRBV29-1 with TRBJ2-6; D assignment may be TRBD1 or TRBD2 (6 bases each). The CDR3 loop spans 20 amino acids. The V gene's germline CDR1 is SQVTM and CDR2 ANQGSEA. The V gene lost 0 bases and the J gene lost 0 bases, with 21 bases spanning the gap.

This chain links TRBV6-5 with TRBJ2-1; 8 bases match TRBD1. From germline, CDR1 is MNHEY and CDR2 SVGAGI. The CDR3 totals 16 residues. Unmatched junction bases numbered 13, after V lost 0 bases and J lost 12 bases. DNA of the CDR3: TGTGCCAGCAGTTACTCGACGATGGACGGGACAGGATGGCAGTTCTTC. As protein: CASSYSTMDGTGWQFF.